This T cell receptor (beta chain) was recorded in a study of T cell repertoires in cytomegalovirus infection. Germline CDR1 and CDR2: SEHNR and FQNEAQ (reference sequence). V lost 7 bases to trimming and J lost 2 bases; unmatched junction nucleotides: 10. This CDR3 comprises 15 residues. In TCRdb, the reads were re-called with MiXCR into one record per CDR3 protein. The sample carries some 900,000 distinct CDR3 sequences, 32% recorded once. This clonotype was counted only a few times. Its antigen remains unknown. The clonotype originates from a human donor in good health (CMV status not recorded). Some clones in this sample may be carry-over from other donors' samples. Sequenced here: cultured CD8+ T cells from PBMCs, sampled from culture after CMV antigen stimulation. The chain joins TRBV7-9 to TRBJ2-5, with 7 bases aligning to TRBD2. The CDR3 sequence is CASTSRGEWQETQYF. As DNA, the CDR3 is TGTGCCAGCACCAGCCGGGGGGAGTGGCAAGAGACCCAGTACTTC.